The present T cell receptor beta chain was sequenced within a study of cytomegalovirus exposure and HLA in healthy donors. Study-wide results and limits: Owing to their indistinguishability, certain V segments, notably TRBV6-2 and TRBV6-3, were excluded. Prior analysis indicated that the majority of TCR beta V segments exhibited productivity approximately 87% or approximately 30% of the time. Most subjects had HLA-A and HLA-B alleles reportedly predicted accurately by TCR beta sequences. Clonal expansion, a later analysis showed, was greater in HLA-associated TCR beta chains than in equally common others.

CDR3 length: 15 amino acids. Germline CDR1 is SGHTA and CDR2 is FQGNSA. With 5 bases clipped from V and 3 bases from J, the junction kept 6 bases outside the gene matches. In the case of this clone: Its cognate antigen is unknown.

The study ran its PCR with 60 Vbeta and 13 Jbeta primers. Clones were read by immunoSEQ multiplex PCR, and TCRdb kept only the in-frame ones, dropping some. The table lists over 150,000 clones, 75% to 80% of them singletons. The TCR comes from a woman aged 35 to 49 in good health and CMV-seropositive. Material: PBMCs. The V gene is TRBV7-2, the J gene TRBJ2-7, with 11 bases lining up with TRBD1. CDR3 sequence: CASSPGQGAFYEQYF. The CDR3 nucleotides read TGTGCCAGCAGCCCAGGACAGGGGGCTTTCTACGAGCAGTACTTC.